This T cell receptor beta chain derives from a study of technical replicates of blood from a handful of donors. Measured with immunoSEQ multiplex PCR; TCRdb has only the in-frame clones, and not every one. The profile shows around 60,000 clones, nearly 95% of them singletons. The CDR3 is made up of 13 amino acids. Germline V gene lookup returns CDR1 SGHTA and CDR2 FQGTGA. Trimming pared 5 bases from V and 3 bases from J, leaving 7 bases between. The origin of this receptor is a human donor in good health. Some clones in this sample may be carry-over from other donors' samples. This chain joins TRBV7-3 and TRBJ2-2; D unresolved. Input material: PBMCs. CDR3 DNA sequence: TGTGCCAGCAGCGAATACTACACCGGGGAGCTGTTTTTT. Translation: CASSEYYTGELFF.